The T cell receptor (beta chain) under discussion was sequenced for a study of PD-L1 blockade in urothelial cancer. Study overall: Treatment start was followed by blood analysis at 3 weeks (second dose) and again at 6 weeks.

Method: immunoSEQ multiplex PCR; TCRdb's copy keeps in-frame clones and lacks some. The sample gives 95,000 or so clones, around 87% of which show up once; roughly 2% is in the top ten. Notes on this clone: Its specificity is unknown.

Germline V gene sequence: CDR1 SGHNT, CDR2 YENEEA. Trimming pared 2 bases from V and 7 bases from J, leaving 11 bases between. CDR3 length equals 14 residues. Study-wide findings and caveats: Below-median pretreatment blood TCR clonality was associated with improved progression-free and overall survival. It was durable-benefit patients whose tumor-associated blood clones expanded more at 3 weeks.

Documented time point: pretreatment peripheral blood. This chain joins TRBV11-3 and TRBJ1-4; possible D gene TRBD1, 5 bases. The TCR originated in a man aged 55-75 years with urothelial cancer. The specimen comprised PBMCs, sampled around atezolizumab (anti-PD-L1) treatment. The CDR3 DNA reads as TGTGCCAGCAGCTTAAAGGGAAGGGGTGAAAAACTGTTTTTT. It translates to CASSLKGRGEKLFF.